This TCR beta chain originates from a study of T cells in Graves' hyperthyroidism and ophthalmopathy. Findings and limits, study-wide: Prediction of ophthalmopathy progression came a median approximately 6 months pre-onset.

Inclusion characteristics of ophthalmopathy patients comprised a Clinical Activity Score of at least 3, a NOSPECS grade of at least 4, and duration under 3 months. RNA transcripts served as the template for amplifying TCR beta CDR3 regions. With the HTBI primer set, the TCR CDR3 went through a first round of RT-PCR. Each CDR3 protein is one row after TCRdb ran MiXCR on the multiplex PCR reads. Found here are 400,000 to 450,000 distinct CDR3 sequences, 14% to 15% of them singletons; the top ten hold 13%. This clonotype was seen a few times. What it binds is unknown. Germline V gives CDR1 DFQATT, CDR2 SNEGSKA (reference sequence). This CDR3 contains 15 residues. V shed 7 bases, J shed 5 bases, and the junction held 13 bases outside the gene matches.

The chain recombines TRBV20-1 with TRBJ1-4; 7 bases line up with TRBD1. Sequenced input: blood. This clonotype was sampled from a man aged 18 to 35 with Graves' ophthalmopathy. CDR3 DNA: TGCAGTGTCCGGGGGCCAGGGGGGTTAAATGAAAAACTGTTTTTT. It yields the protein CSVRGPGGLNEKLFF.